This T cell receptor (beta chain) emerged from a study of shared clonotypes between healthy human individuals. Findings of the study overall: Represented diversity (both genetic and exposure-history) was limited by the small number of donors.

CD45RO-negative CD8 cells positively selected for CCR7 made up the naive population, which excluded terminally differentiated effector memory CD45RA+ cells. Here immunoSEQ multiplex PCR was the method, and the copy in TCRdb shows in-frame clones only, minus some. The sample holds around 2,000,000 clones, over 85% seen once. As for this clone: No antigen is known for it.

Between the trimmed V and J ends, which lost 0 bases and 10 bases, there was a span of 4 bases. This CDR3 comprises 12 residues. CDR1 MNHEY and CDR2 SVGAGI come from the germline V gene. This TCR was recovered from a man aged 18 to 30 in good health. Sequencing used naive CD8+ T cells sorted from blood. This chain joins TRBV6-5 and TRBJ1-6; no reliable D call. This CDR3 reads CASSYSSSPLHF. The CDR3 coding sequence is TGTGCCAGCAGTTACTCATCCTCACCCCTCCACTTT.